This record covers a single T cell receptor beta chain. Recruitment covered about two dozen US areas and drew participants whose ages spanned 18 to 89 years. Profiled with immunoSEQ multiplex PCR; TCRdb holds only in-frame clones, not every one. The sample lists about 480,000 clones; 85% to 90% were seen once. Unmatched junction bases numbered 10, after V lost 0 bases and J lost 6 bases. This CDR3 region has 17 residues. Germline V gives CDR1 LGHNA, CDR2 YSLEER. The record originates from a study of blood T cell repertoires in COVID-19. The sample was PBMCs or T cells enriched from blood (not recorded which). This receptor was taken from a woman aged 40 to 55 who had recovered from COVID-19. This rearrangement joins TRBV4-3 to TRBJ2-1, with 8 bases aligning to TRBD2. This chain's CDR3 is CASSQDGGGSGVNEQFF. CDR3 nucleotide sequence: TGCGCCAGCAGCCAAGATGGGGGTGGTAGCGGGGTCAATGAGCAGTTCTTC.